Detailed here is one T cell receptor beta chain. This specimen belongs to a study of T cell changes during pregnancy in multiple sclerosis. Generated by immunoSEQ multiplex PCR, the TCRdb table keeps only in-frame clones and is missing some. In the table there are approximately 100,000 clones, more than 85% of which are singletons. Germline trimming cut 4 bases from V and 7 bases from J; bases unmatched to any gene: 5. Looked up from germline, CDR1 is SGHTA and CDR2 is FQGTGA. The CDR3 loop spans 13 amino acids. The sequencing here drew on peripheral blood, taken after pregnancy. This clonotype was sampled from a female donor with multiple sclerosis, enrolled in a pregnancy study. V and J are TRBV7-3 and TRBJ1-2; 8 nucleotides match TRBD1. The CDR3 bases are TGTGCCAGCAGCTCCTCCAGGGGGCTTGGCTACACCTTC. This gives the protein CASSSSRGLGYTF.